Sequencing of this TCR beta chain was carried out in a study of CXCR3-negative and CXCR3-positive naive CD8 T cells. Carrying UMI labels, the TRB cDNA libraries were prepared through 5' RACE. TCRdb processed the 5' RACE reads again and assigns one entry to each CDR3 protein, with no DNA. The data show about 150,000 distinct CDR3 sequences, and the top ten clones hold just under 0.5%. Germline values: CDR1 LNHNV, CDR2 YYDKDF (reference sequence). The CDR3 is made up of 15 amino acids. Study-wide points: More hydrophobic TRB CDR3s occurred in CXCR3-positive than in CXCR3-negative naive cells.

A word on this clonotype: Its antigen is still unknown.

What was sequenced was naive CXCR3+ CD8+ T cells from blood. Subset given: CD45RO-CCR7+CD27+CD95- naive CD8+ T cells expressing CXCR3 (TNR3+). This chain joins TRBV15 and TRBJ2-1; the D gene TCRdb calls, TRBD2, cannot be checked with no DNA. This receptor was identified in a human donor in good health. Some clones in this sample may be carry-over from other donors' samples. The CDR3 spells CATSRVRGRMNEQFF. Complete variable domain (other parts from reference TRBV15 and TRBJ2-1): DAMVIQNPRYQVTQFGKPVTLSCSQTLNHNVMYWYQQKSSQAPKLLFHYYDKDFNNEADTPDNFQSRRPNTSFCFLDIRSPGLGDTAMYLCATSRVRGRMNEQFFGPGTRLTVL.